A single sample is the source of the 6 T cell receptor beta chains below, sequenced in a study of CD8 T cells in Susac syndrome. Roughly 0.45 to 1 ug RNA was reverse transcribed with random hexamers. TCRdb independently ran MiXCR on the immunoSEQ multiplex PCR reads; one entry per CDR3 protein. The sample consists of 300,000 to 350,000 distinct CDR3 sequences, roughly 94% of them appearing once. Sample: CD4+ T cells from PBMCs. The source of these receptors is a human donor with multiple sclerosis.

The J gene is TRBJ1-1, the V gene TRBV12-3 or TRBV12-4; TRBD1 might be the D (6 bases). The CDR3 contains 14 residues. Trimming shortened V by 6 bases and J by 0 bases, and 11 bases separated the two germline ends. The CDR3 coding sequence is TGTGCCAGCAGACTAGGGGGTTTGAACACTGAAGCTTTCTTT. Its translation is CASRLGGLNTEAFF.

J is TRBJ2-3 and V is TRBV20-1, with TRBD2 as a possible D gene (5 bases). Trimming pared 3 bases from V and 5 bases from J, leaving 15 bases between. Per the germline V gene, CDR1 is DFQATT and CDR2 is SNEGSKA (reference sequence). The CDR3 has 14 amino acids. The CDR3 DNA reads as TGCAGTGCTAGGGTAACTGGGAGACGAGATACGCAGTATTTT. Translating it yields CSARVTGRRDTQYF.

V gene TRBV19 combines with J gene TRBJ1-5; no clear D gene. Germline CDR1 and CDR2: LNHDA and SQIVND (reference sequence). CDR3 size: 12 residues. V gave up 7 bases and J gave up 8 bases, with 12 bases separating them. In nucleotides, the CDR3 is TGTGCCAGTAAGGGTTTCGTAGAGCCCCAGCATTTT. Translation: CASKGFVEPQHF.

The chain joins TRBV18 to TRBJ2-7, with a tentative D call TRBD1 (6 bases). Germline V gives CDR1 KGHSH, CDR2 LQKENI. This CDR3 has 13 amino acids. V lost 5 bases and J 6 bases, leaving 14 bases between the germline ends. Here the CDR3 reads CASSIQDRSEQYF. CDR3 DNA: TGTGCCAGCTCAATCCAGGACAGATCCGAGCAGTACTTC. The variable domain in full, with the rest retrieved from reference TRBV18 and TRBJ2-7, is NAGVMQNPRHLVRRRGQEARLRCSPMKGHSHVYWYRQLPEEGLKFMVYLQKENIIDESGMPKERFSAEFPKEGPSILRIQQVVRGDSAAYFCASSIQDRSEQYFGPGTRLTVT.

The genes are TRBV29-1 and TRBJ2-1; 16 bases agree with TRBD2. Germline CDR1 reads SQVTM; CDR2 reads ANQGSEA. The junction had 3 bases not matched to a gene; V was cut back by 8 bases and J by 8 bases. This CDR3 comprises 13 residues. The CDR3 DNA reads TGCAGCCTGGGACTAGCGGGAGGGTATGAGCAGTTCTTC. Its translation: CSLGLAGGYEQFF.

This rearrangement joins TRBV2 to TRBJ2-2; no definite D call. Trimming removed 7 bases from V and 1 base from J, with 7 bases in between. Germline V lookup: CDR1 SNHLY, CDR2 FYNNEI. The CDR3 length is 13 residues. Written as DNA, the CDR3 is TGTGCCAGCAAAGTCGGGAACACCGGGGAGCTGTTTTTT. It encodes CASKVGNTGELFF.